Included here is one T cell receptor (beta chain) sequence, with context. As judged by recently defined diagnostic criteria, patients with Susac syndrome had definite or probable disease. This sample stems from a study of CD8 T cells in Susac syndrome. With random hexamers, roughly 0.45 to 1 ug RNA was reverse transcribed. MiXCR, run by TCRdb on the immunoSEQ multiplex PCR reads, gives a single entry per CDR3 protein. The table includes just over 150,000 distinct CDR3 sequences, 85% to 95% detected once. This clonotype was sampled from a human donor with Susac syndrome. Sequenced input: CD4+ T cells from PBMCs.

This CDR3 is CASSQLGRENYEQYF. The CDR3 bases are TGTGCCAGCAGCCAATTGGGGAGGGAGAACTACGAGCAGTACTTC. The chain joins TRBV5-4 to TRBJ2-7, with 7 bases lining up with TRBD2. Germline CDR1 SGHNT, CDR2 YYREEE (reference sequence). This CDR3 is 15 amino acids long. The J segment lost 3 bases and the V segment lost 4 bases, leaving 10 bases of the junction unmatched. Variable domain in full (rest from reference TRBV5-4 and TRBJ2-7): ETGVTQSPTHLIKTRGQQVTLRCSSQSGHNTVSWYQQALGQGPQFIFQYYREEENGRGNFPPRFSGLQFPNYSSELNVNALELDDSALYLCASSQLGRENYEQYFGPGTRLTVT.